These T cell receptor beta chains were read from a single sample in a study of blood T cells in healthy people across ages. One entry per CDR3 protein, called by TCRdb with MiXCR from the 5' RACE reads. Of almost 1 million distinct CDR3 sequences in the sample, roughly half were seen once. The sequenced sample consisted of blood. The receptors shown here come from a woman aged 55-70 years in good health. CDR3s include the opening cysteine and the closing phenylalanine or tryptophan. The D gene is left open where the match is weak. Some rows mark clone size as missing; the rest say once, few, many or name a class of expanded clone.

V	J	D	size	CDR3	DNA
TRBV6-5	TRBJ2-5	TRBD2	few	CASRTSGAKRTQYF	TGTGCCAGCAGGACTAGCGGGGCCAAGAGAACCCAGTACTTC
TRBV6-2/TRBV6-3	TRBJ1-2	.	.	CASSYLSWGEGYGYTF	TGTGCCAGCAGTTACTTGTCTTGGGGAGAAGGCTATGGCTACACCTTC
TRBV27	TRBJ2-3	.	few	CASVSPDRRTQYF	TGTGCCAGCGTTAGTCCCGACCGCAGGACGCAGTATTTT
TRBV5-1	TRBJ2-1	TRBD2	few	CASSLEAGGYNEQFF	TGCGCCAGCAGCTTGGAAGCGGGAGGCTACAATGAGCAGTTCTTC
TRBV28	TRBJ2-7	.	few	CASSLSVKGSYEQYF	TGTGCCAGCAGTTTAAGTGTGAAGGGGTCCTACGAGCAGTACTTC
TRBV15	TRBJ1-2	.	few	CATSREVGGGYGYTF	TGTGCCACCAGCAGAGAAGTGGGTGGGGGTTATGGCTACACCTTC
TRBV15	TRBJ2-7	TRBD2	.	CATRIGLREGSEQYF	TGTGCCACCAGGATTGGGCTGCGGGAGGGCTCCGAGCAGTACTTC
TRBV27	TRBJ1-5	.	few	CASSPGLYSNQPQHF	TGTGCCAGCAGCCCCGGACTATATAGCAATCAGCCCCAGCATTTT
TRBV6-2/TRBV6-3	TRBJ2-7	TRBD2	.	CASGEGRAYEQYF	TGTGCCAGCGGGGAGGGCAGGGCCTACGAGCAGTACTTC
TRBV12-3/TRBV12-4	TRBJ2-7	.	.	CATGIGRHYEQYF	TGTGCCACCGGGATTGGACGACACTACGAGCAGTACTTC
TRBV29-1	TRBJ2-5	TRBD1	once	CSAETGETQYF	TGCAGCGCAGAGACAGGGGAGACCCAGTACTTC
TRBV29-1	TRBJ2-2	.	.	CSVEIRSTGELFF	TGCAGCGTTGAAATACGGAGCACCGGGGAGCTGTTTTTT
TRBV15	TRBJ2-1	.	few	CATSSRGASYNEQFF	TGTGCCACCAGCAGTCGGGGGGCCTCCTACAATGAGCAGTTCTTC